The 2 T cell receptor beta chains below all came from one sample that was sequenced in a study of stem cell transplantation in POMP-related autoinflammatory disease. General study points: Fewer unique TRB V-J gene pairings were identified in patients with PRAID. Across all analyzed T-cell subsets, patients with PRAID tended toward reduced diversity and increased clonality.

Their recognized antigens are unknown. Assay used: immunoSEQ multiplex PCR; TCRdb lists only in-frame clones, some missing. The sample lists about 8,900 clones; about 89% were seen once. Sequencing was performed on CD8+ T cells from PBMCs, taken before stem cell transplantation. These receptor sequences come from a human donor with POMP-related autoinflammation and immune dysregulation (PRAID).

On this clone itself: Germline is not matched at one junction end, which may reflect a read error. The J gene is TRBJ2-5, the V gene TRBV7-9, with D unresolved. This CDR3 has 11 amino acids. Per germline, CDR1 SEHNR and CDR2 FQNEAQ (reference sequence). CDR3 sequence: CASSPQGTQYF. CDR3 nucleotide sequence: TGTGCCAGCAGCCCGCAAGGGACCCAGTACTTC.

The gene calls are TRBV4-2 and TRBJ2-6; unclear D gene. Deletions cut 0 bases from V and 0 bases from J, with 9 bases between. The CDR3 is 17 residues long. CDR1 is LGHNA, CDR2 YNFKEQ, per germline. CDR3 DNA sequence: TGTGCCAGCAGCCAAGAAGGCAGGACCTCTGGGGCCAACGTCCTGACTTTC. It codes for CASSQEGRTSGANVLTF.